This T cell receptor (beta chain) was sequenced for a study of blood T cell repertoires in COVID-19. The repertoire was sequenced with immunoSEQ multiplex PCR; TCRdb's copy has only in-frame clones and lacks some. The profile shows about 140,000 clones, 86% of them singletons. The CDR3 has 13 amino acids. V was pared by 5 bases and J by 2 bases, with 10 bases between. In germline, CDR1 is MNHEY, CDR2 SVGAGI. The chain combines TRBV6-5 with TRBJ2-7; a weak D match, TRBD1 (6 bases). Sequencing was done on a sample of peripheral blood. The sequence derives from a woman aged 55-69 years with acute or convalescent COVID-19. This chain's CDR3 is CASSRDTPYEQYF. Written as DNA, the CDR3 is TGTGCCAGCAGTCGGGACACCCCCTACGAGCAGTACTTC.